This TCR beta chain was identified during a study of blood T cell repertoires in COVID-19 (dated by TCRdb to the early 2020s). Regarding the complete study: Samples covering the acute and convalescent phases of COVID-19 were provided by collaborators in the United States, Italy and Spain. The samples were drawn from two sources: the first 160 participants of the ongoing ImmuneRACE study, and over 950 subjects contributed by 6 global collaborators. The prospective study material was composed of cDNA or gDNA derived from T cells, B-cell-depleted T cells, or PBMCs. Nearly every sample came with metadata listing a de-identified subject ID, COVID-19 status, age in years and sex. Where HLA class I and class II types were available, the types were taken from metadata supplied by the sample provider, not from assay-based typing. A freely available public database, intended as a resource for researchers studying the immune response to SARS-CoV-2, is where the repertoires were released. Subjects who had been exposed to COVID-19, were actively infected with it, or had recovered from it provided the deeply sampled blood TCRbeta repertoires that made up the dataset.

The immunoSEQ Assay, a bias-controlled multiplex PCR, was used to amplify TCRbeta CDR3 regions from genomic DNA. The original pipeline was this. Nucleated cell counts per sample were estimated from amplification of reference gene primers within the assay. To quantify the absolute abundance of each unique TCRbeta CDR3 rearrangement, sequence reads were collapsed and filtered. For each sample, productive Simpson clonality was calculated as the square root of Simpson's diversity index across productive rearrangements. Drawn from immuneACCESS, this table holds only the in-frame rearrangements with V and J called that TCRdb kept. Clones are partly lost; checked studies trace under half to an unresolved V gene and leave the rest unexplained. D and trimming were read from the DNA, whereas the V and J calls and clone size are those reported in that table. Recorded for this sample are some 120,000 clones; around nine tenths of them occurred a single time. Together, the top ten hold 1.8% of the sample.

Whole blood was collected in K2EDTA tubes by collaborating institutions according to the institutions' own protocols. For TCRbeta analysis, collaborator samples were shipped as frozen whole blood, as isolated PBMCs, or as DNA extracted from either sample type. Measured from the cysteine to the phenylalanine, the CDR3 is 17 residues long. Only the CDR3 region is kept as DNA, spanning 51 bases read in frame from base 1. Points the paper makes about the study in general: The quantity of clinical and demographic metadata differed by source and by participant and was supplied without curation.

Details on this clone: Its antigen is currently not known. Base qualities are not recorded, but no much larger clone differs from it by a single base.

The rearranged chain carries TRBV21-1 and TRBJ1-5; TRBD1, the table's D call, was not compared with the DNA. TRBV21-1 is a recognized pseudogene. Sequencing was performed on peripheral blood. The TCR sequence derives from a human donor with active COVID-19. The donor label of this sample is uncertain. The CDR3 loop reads CASSTVQGWLGNQPQHF. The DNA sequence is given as TGTGCCAGCAGCACAGTACAGGGATGGCTTGGCAATCAGCCCCAGCATTTT.